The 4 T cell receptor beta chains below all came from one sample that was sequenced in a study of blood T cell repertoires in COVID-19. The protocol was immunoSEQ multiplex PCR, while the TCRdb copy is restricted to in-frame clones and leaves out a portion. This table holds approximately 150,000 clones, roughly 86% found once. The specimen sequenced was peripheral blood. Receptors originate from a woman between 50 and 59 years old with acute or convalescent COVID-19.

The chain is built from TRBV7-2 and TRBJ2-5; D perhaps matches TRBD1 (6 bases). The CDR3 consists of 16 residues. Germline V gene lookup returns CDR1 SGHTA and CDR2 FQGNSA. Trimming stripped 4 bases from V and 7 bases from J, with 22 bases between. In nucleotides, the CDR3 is TGTGCCAGCAGCTCCGGACAGTCCTTACTAAAAGGGACCCAGTACTTC. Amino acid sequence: CASSSGQSLLKGTQYF.

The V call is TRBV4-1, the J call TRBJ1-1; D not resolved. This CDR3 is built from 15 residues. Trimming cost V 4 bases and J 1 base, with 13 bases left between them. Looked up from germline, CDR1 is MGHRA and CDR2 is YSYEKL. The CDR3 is CASSPREVRNTEAFF. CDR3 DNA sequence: TGCGCCAGCAGCCCTCGGGAGGTCCGGAACACTGAAGCTTTCTTT.

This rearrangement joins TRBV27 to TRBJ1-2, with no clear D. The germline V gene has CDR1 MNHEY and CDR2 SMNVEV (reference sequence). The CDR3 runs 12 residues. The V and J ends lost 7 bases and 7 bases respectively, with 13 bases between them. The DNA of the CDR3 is TGTGCCAGCACCCTCCCGGCGGGTGGCTACACCTTC. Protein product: CASTLPAGGYTF.

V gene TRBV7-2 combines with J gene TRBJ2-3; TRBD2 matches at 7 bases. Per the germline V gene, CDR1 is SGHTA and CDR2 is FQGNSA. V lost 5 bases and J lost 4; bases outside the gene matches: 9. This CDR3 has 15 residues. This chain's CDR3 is CASSTRLALADTQYF. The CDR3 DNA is TGTGCCAGCAGCACCCGACTAGCTCTCGCAGATACGCAGTATTTT.